Sequencing of this TCR beta chain was carried out in a study of OX40 agonist ivuxolimab in advanced cancers. Study context: Ivuxolimab was administered intravenously to patients at 0.01 to 10 mg/kg every 2 weeks.

Trimming left V 7 bases short and J 6 bases short, with 14 bases between. The CDR3 contains 13 residues. CDR1 LGHNA and CDR2 YSLEER come from the germline V gene. This clone was counted once. Its antigen is currently unknown. Produced via immunoSEQ multiplex PCR; TCRdb's table is partial and in-frame only. This sample has 100,000 to 120,000 clones, with roughly nine tenths found just once. Study-level findings and limits: At doses 0.1 to 3.0 mg/kg, CD4+ and CD8+ clones expanded. Normalized T-cell clonal expansion was also low in a subset of nonresponders.

This material consisted of CD4+ or CD8+ T cells sorted from blood, taken in a trial of the OX40 agonist ivuxolimab. The J gene is TRBJ2-3, the V gene TRBV4-3; D not resolved. The source of this sequence is an adult with an advanced solid tumor such as melanoma, head and neck, liver or kidney cancer. The CDR3 here is CASTPLPGDTQYF. Written as DNA, the CDR3 is TGCGCCAGCACCCCTCTGCCCGGGGATACGCAGTATTTT.